This T cell receptor (beta chain) appears in the sequencing data of a study of T cells in Graves' hyperthyroidism and ophthalmopathy. Findings and caveats of the study: Ophthalmopathy prediction by the model preceded onset by a median 6.5 months.

TCR beta CDR3 sequences were amplified from RNA transcripts. The HTBI primer set was used in a first-round RT-PCR of the TCR CDR3. TCRdb re-derived calls from the multiplex PCR reads in MiXCR, one entry per CDR3 protein. The data contain nearly 600,000 distinct CDR3 sequences, 14% of them seen just once; the ten biggest clones take up less than 9%. This clonotype was observed at least ten times. Its antigen is not known. Sequencing input: blood. The receptor comes from a woman aged 18 to 35 with Graves' ophthalmopathy.

The CDR3 DNA reads TGTGCCAGCAGCCTCACAGGGGTAACCGGGGAGCTGTTTTTT. Translated: CASSLTGVTGELFF. V usage is TRBV11-2 and J usage is TRBJ2-2; 7 bases fit TRBD1. CDR3 length: 14 amino acids. CDR1 SGHAT and CDR2 FQNNGV come from the germline V gene. With 5 bases clipped from V and 5 bases from J, the junction kept 5 bases outside the gene matches.